This T cell receptor (beta chain) is from a study of post-analysis software for immune sequencing data. Regarding the study as a whole: Elevated frequency relative to controls characterized several TRBV segments in patients, TRBV5-6, TRBV5-1 and TRBV20-1 among them.

Incorporated into the TCR beta cDNA libraries were unique molecular identifiers, which served to reduce PCR and sequencing biases. TCRdb recomputed calls from the PCR reads with MiXCR, one row per CDR3 protein. The sample lists hundreds of thousands of distinct CDR3 sequences; around 40% were seen once. A word on this clonotype: The antigen is undetermined.

This CDR3 has 14 residues. J lost 2 bases, V lost 6 bases, and 5 bases had no gene match. Germline CDR1 and CDR2: MDHEN and SYDVKM. Sequencing was done on a sample of blood. The receptor was derived from a girl between 10 and 17 years old with multiple sclerosis. This chain connects TRBV28 to TRBJ2-3; 7 nucleotides align to TRBD1. As DNA, the CDR3 is TGTGCCAGCAGCCCTACAGGGGTCACAGATACGCAGTATTTT. Translation: CASSPTGVTDTQYF.